These 27 T cell receptor beta chains were sequenced from one sample in a study of beta chain features in type 1 diabetes (dated by TCRdb to 2017 to 2018). The library came from the immunoSEQ multiplex PCR assay. All of the isolated RNA was reverse transcribed with the High Capacity cDNA Reverse Transcription Kit, so expressed TCRB transcripts were sequenced. As stored in TCRdb, this immuneACCESS dataset retains in-frame rearrangements with V and J assigned. A fraction of the clones does not appear; measured against another copy, unresolved V genes explain less than half of the discrepancy, and the remainder lacks a known reason. This sample has around 340,000 clones in its table, and 15% to 20% of those were observed once. In total, the top ten clones hold 0.035% to 0.055% of the sample. The specimen was naive CD4+ T cells from blood. Per the publication, the cell subset or site label means: true naive CD4+ T cells. Source of these receptors: a woman in her late teens or twenties in good health.

This sequence joins TRBV30 and TRBJ2-7; a weak D match, TRBD2 (6 bases). The CDR3 loop spans 13 amino acids. V lost 5 bases, J lost 4 bases, and 15 bases lay in between. Germline values: CDR1 GTSNPN, CDR2 SVGIG (reference sequence). CDR3 bases: TGTGCCTGGCGTCGACCTGGGGGGTACGAGCAGTACTTC. Amino acids: CAWRRPGGYEQYF. Together with reference TRBV30 and TRBJ2-7, the CDR3 gives the full variable domain: SQTIHQWPATLVQPVGSPLSLECTVEGTSNPNLYWYRQAAGRGLQLLFYSVGIGQISSEVPQNLSASRPQDRQFILSSKKLLLSDSGFYLCAWRRPGGYEQYFGPGTRLTVT.

This clone was detected a few times. The V call is TRBV11-2, the J call TRBJ2-1; 7 bases are shared with TRBD2. The V segment lost 5 bases and the J segment 8 bases; nucleotides outside the gene matches: 15. Germline V CDR1 and CDR2: SGHAT, FQNNGV. The CDR3 has 16 residues. CDR3 amino acids: CASSERPGLRGYEQFF. In DNA, the CDR3 is TGTGCCAGCAGCGAAAGGCCGGGACTACGGGGATATGAGCAGTTCTTC.

This clone appeared a few times. V gene TRBV7-6 combines with J gene TRBJ2-3, with no clear D. Germline V gene sequence: CDR1 SGHVS, CDR2 FNYEAQ. This CDR3 region has 13 residues. Trimming cost V 1 base and J 2 bases, with 4 bases left between them. CDR3 sequence: CASSLGPTDTQYF. In DNA form, the CDR3 reads TGTGCCAGCAGCTTAGGGCCCACAGATACGCAGTATTTT.

This clone has only a few counts. The gene calls are TRBV18 and TRBJ2-5; TRBD1 matches at 7 bases. Trimming at V came to 4 bases and at J to 5 bases, leaving 7 bases not matched to a gene. Germline lookup yields CDR1 KGHSH and CDR2 LQKENI. The CDR3 totals 14 residues. The CDR3 is CASSRAGTEETQYF. CDR3 nucleotide sequence: TGTGCCAGCTCACGGGCCGGGACAGAGGAGACCCAGTACTTC.

This clone was recorded a few times. V gene TRBV15 combines with J gene TRBJ2-1, with 9 bases matching TRBD2. This CDR3 is built from 19 residues. Looked up from germline, CDR1 is LNHNV and CDR2 is YYDKDF (reference sequence). Trimming at V came to 3 bases and at J to 0 bases, leaving 12 bases not matched to a gene. The CDR3: CATSRDLTSGLNSYNEQFF. In DNA, the CDR3 is TGTGCCACCAGCAGGGACCTGACTAGCGGACTGAACTCCTACAATGAGCAGTTCTTC.

The CDR3 protein is CASAPQGASGPLHF. Written as DNA, the CDR3 is TGTGCCAGCGCACCACAGGGAGCCAGTGGACCCCTCCACTTT. The chain employs TRBV2 and TRBJ1-6; possible D gene TRBD1, 6 bases. CDR1 is SNHLY and CDR2 is FYNNEI in the germline V gene. V gave up 8 bases and J gave up 12 bases, with 20 bases separating them. The CDR3 totals 14 residues.

V gene TRBV4-2 combines with J gene TRBJ2-1, with 9 bases lining up with TRBD2. Germline-derived CDR1 and CDR2 are LGHNA and YNFKEQ. V gave up 0 bases and J gave up 7 bases; unmatched junction bases: 10. The length of the CDR3 is 17 residues. CDR3 coding DNA: TGTGCCAGCAGCCAAGATCAAGGCGGGGGGGCGCAAAATGAGCAGTTCTTC. This encodes CASSQDQGGGAQNEQFF.

The genes are TRBV5-1 and TRBJ2-1, with 7 bases aligning to TRBD2. Trimming took 4 bases from V and 2 from J; bases not matched to a gene: 6. The germline CDR1 and CDR2 sequences are SGHRS and YFSETQ. CDR3 length: 15 residues. The CDR3 nucleotides read TGCGCCAGCAGCGTTGTTGCGGGAGCCTACAATGAGCAGTTCTTC. Translation gives CASSVVAGAYNEQFF.

In this sample, this clone turned up a few times. V usage is TRBV5-4 and J usage is TRBJ1-1; no definite D call. V was pared by 0 bases and J by 3 bases, with 12 bases between. The CDR3 has 15 amino acids. Germline CDR1 and CDR2: SGHNT and YYREEE (reference sequence). This chain's CDR3 is CASSLDLRRDTEAFF. CDR3 nucleotides: TGTGCCAGCAGCTTGGACCTGAGGAGGGACACTGAAGCTTTCTTT.

A few counts support this clone. In DNA form, the CDR3 reads TGTGCCAGCAGCCAACGACGGGAACCAGATACGCAGTATTTT. Its translation: CASSQRREPDTQYF. This chain uses TRBV14 with TRBJ2-3, with D possibly TRBD2 on 5 matching bases. The CDR3 contains 14 residues. Germline values: CDR1 SGHDN, CDR2 FVKESK. Trimming took 2 bases from V and 4 from J, leaving 10 bases between them.

The chain links TRBV29-1 to TRBJ2-5, with 7 bases lining up with TRBD1. V lost 5 bases to trimming and J lost 1 base; unmatched junction nucleotides: 7. CDR1 and CDR2 from the germline V gene are SQVTM and ANQGSEA. This CDR3 region has 14 residues. The CDR3 protein is CSVTPGTAQETQYF. CDR3 DNA sequence: TGCAGCGTTACTCCCGGGACAGCCCAAGAGACCCAGTACTTC.

Concerning this clone itself: Mismatch with germline at one junction end may stem from a read error. The chain combines TRBV5-1 with TRBJ2-2; 7 nucleotides align to TRBD1. The CDR3 is made up of 14 amino acids. From germline, CDR1 is SGHRS and CDR2 YFSETQ. CDR3 in amino acids: CASSLDRQTGELFF. The CDR3 nucleotides read TGCGCCAGCAGTTTGGACAGGCAAACCGGGGAGCTGTTTTTT.

The rearrangement uses TRBV5-5 and TRBJ1-2; D is uncertain. Germline V lookup: CDR1 SGHKS, CDR2 YYEKEE (reference sequence). CDR3 length: 13 amino acids. V shed 1 base and J shed 4 bases, with 8 bases lying between them. The CDR3 DNA reads as TGTGCCAGCAGCTTGACACAGAGCTATGGCTACACCTTC. It yields the protein CASSLTQSYGYTF.

The V gene is TRBV7-2, the J gene TRBJ1-5; D is uncertain. CDR3 length equals 14 residues. Germline loops: CDR1 SGHTA, CDR2 FQGNSA. The ends were cut back, 3 bases at V and 1 base at J, with 7 bases in the middle. CDR3 sequence: CASSFSGSNQPQHF. The CDR3 bases are TGTGCCAGCAGCTTCTCCGGGAGCAATCAGCCCCAGCATTTT.

This chain joins TRBV4-2 and TRBJ2-7; 12 bases agree with TRBD2. The CDR3 has 16 amino acids. Per the germline V gene, CDR1 is LGHNA and CDR2 is YNFKEQ. V gave up 1 base and J gave up 3 bases; unmatched junction bases: 4. Here the CDR3 reads CASSQVLAGGNYEQYF. CDR3 sequence (DNA): TGTGCCAGCAGCCAAGTACTAGCGGGGGGTAACTACGAGCAGTACTTC.

This clone was seen only a few times. This chain joins TRBV5-1 and TRBJ2-3; possible D gene TRBD2, 6 bases. Trimming removed 5 bases at V and 4 bases at J, with 23 bases between. In germline, CDR1 is SGHRS, CDR2 YFSETQ. The CDR3 spans 17 residues. The CDR3 loop is CASSLAPGGPSADTQYF. The CDR3, as DNA: TGCGCCAGCAGTTTAGCGCCCGGGGGTCCCTCGGCAGATACGCAGTATTTT.

As to this clone: In the same sample, other DNA sequences code for this CDR3. Here the CDR3 DNA reads TGCGCCAGCAGCCAAGCCCCTCCAGAGACCCAGTACTTC. This translates into CASSQAPPETQYF. The chain joins TRBV4-1 to TRBJ2-5; D unclear. The CDR3 is 13 residues long. Between the trimmed V and J ends, which lost 1 base and 4 bases, there was a span of 7 bases. Germline V lookup: CDR1 MGHRA, CDR2 YSYEKL.

V gene TRBV15 combines with J gene TRBJ1-5; 7 bases align to TRBD1. In germline, CDR1 is LNHNV, CDR2 YYDKDF (reference sequence). CDR3 length: 14 residues. With V trimmed by 1 base and J by 4 bases, 1 base remained unmatched. The CDR3 loop reads CATSRATGNQPQHF. CDR3 bases: TGTGCCACCAGCAGAGCGACAGGGAATCAGCCCCAGCATTTT.

This chain joins TRBV5-4 and TRBJ2-3, with TRBD2 as a possible D gene (6 bases). Germline V gives CDR1 SGHNT, CDR2 YYREEE (reference sequence). With 6 bases removed from V and 2 bases from J, the gap between germline ends came to 10 bases. The length of the CDR3 is 13 residues. The CDR3 sequence is CASMGRDTDTQYF. The CDR3 coding sequence is TGTGCCAGCATGGGGCGGGACACAGATACGCAGTATTTT.

This clone occurred a few times. V gene TRBV29-1 combines with J gene TRBJ2-1; 10 nucleotides match TRBD2. After removal of 4 bases from V and 0 bases from J, the junction contained 3 bases not matched to a gene. Germline V lookup: CDR1 SQVTM, CDR2 ANQGSEA. The CDR3 length is 15 residues. For the CDR3, the DNA is TGCAGCGTTGCGGCTAGCGGGGGCTCCTACAATGAGCAGTTCTTC. Its translation: CSVAASGGSYNEQFF.

This clone came up a few times. This CDR3 is CASSIFLYGDGYTF. CDR3 nucleotides: TGTGCCAGTAGTATCTTTTTGTACGGTGATGGCTACACCTTC. The chain links TRBV19 to TRBJ1-2; D call uncertain. The CDR3 loop spans 14 amino acids. Germline CDR1 reads LNHDA; CDR2 reads SQIVND (reference sequence). Trimming stripped 3 bases from V and 6 bases from J, with 14 bases between.

The V and J genes are TRBV30 and TRBJ1-1; D is unresolved. Germline values: CDR1 GTSNPN, CDR2 SVGIG (reference sequence). The CDR3 length is 11 residues. V was clipped by 4 bases and J by 0 bases, with 3 bases between them. The CDR3 reads CAWNLNTEAFF. Written as DNA, the CDR3 is TGTGCCTGGAACTTGAACACTGAAGCTTTCTTT.

This clone came up a few times. This chain links TRBV6-5 with TRBJ2-7, with a tentative D call TRBD2 (5 bases). Germline lookup yields CDR1 MNHEY and CDR2 SVGAGI. The length of the CDR3 is 14 residues. The V end lost 7 bases, the J end lost 4 bases, and 17 bases lay between the germline ends. The CDR3 DNA is TGTGCCAGCATCCCCCTGGAGCGGAGTTACGAGCAGTACTTC. It encodes CASIPLERSYEQYF.

This rearrangement joins TRBV18 to TRBJ1-2; D uncertain. The ends were cut back, 2 bases at V and 4 bases at J, with 8 bases in the middle. The CDR3 runs 13 residues. Germline CDR1 reads KGHSH; CDR2 reads LQKENI. The CDR3 DNA reads TGTGCCAGCTCACCATTCCGGGGCTATGGCTACACCTTC. Translation: CASSPFRGYGYTF.

The J gene is TRBJ2-2, the V gene TRBV7-2; D is ambiguous. The ends were cut back, 5 bases at V and 2 bases at J, with 15 bases in the middle. Germline assignment: CDR1 SGHTA and CDR2 FQGNSA. CDR3 length: 16 amino acids. The chain's CDR3 is CASSPDSGINTGELFF. The DNA of the CDR3 is TGTGCCAGCAGCCCTGACTCCGGAATTAACACCGGGGAGCTGTTTTTT.

The chain has TRBV4-1 and TRBJ2-7; 11 bases are shared with TRBD1. The CDR3 totals 18 residues. CDR1 and CDR2 from the germline V gene are MGHRA and YSYEKL. With 1 base clipped from V and 4 bases from J, the junction kept 12 bases outside the gene matches. CDR3 DNA: TGCGCCAGCAGCCAAGTCGCCGGGACAGGGGGGGATTTTTACGAGCAGTACTTC. Residues: CASSQVAGTGGDFYEQYF.

J is TRBJ2-3 and V is TRBV5-1; 8 positions agree with TRBD1. Looked up from germline, CDR1 is SGHRS and CDR2 is YFSETQ. V shed 4 bases, J shed 5 bases, and the junction held 12 bases outside the gene matches. The CDR3 sequence is 16 residues long. CDR3 loop: CASSPDRGQGVDTQYF. The CDR3 nucleotides are TGCGCCAGCAGCCCGGACCGAGGACAGGGTGTAGATACGCAGTATTTT.